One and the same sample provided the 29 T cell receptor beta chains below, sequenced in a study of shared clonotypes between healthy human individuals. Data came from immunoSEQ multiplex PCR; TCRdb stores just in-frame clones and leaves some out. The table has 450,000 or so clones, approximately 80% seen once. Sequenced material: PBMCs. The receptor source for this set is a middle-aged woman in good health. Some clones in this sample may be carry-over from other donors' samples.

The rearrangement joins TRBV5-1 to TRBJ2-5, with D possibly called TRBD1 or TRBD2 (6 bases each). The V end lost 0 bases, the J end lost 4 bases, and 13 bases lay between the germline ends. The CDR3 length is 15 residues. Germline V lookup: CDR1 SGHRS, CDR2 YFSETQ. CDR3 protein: CASSLVGGRGETQYF. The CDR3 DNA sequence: TGCGCCAGCAGCTTGGTGGGGGGCAGGGGAGAGACCCAGTACTTC.

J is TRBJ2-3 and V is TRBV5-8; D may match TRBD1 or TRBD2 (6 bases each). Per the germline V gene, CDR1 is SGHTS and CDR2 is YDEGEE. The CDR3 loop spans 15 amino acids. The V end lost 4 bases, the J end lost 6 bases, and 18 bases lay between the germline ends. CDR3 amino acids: CASSPGGRQWDTQYF. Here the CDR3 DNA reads TGTGCCAGCAGCCCCGGGGGCAGGCAGTGGGATACGCAGTATTTT.

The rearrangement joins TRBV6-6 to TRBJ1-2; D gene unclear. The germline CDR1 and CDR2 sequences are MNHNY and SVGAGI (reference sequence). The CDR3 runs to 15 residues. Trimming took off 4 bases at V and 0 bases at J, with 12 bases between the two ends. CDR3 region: CASSLPPPTNYGYTF. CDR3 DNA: TGTGCCAGCAGTTTACCCCCCCCTACTAACTATGGCTACACCTTC.

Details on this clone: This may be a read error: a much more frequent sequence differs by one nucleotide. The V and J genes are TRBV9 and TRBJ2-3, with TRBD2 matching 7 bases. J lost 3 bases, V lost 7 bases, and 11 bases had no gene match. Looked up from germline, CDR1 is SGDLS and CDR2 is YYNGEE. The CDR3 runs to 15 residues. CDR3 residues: CASGAGGTLTDTQYF. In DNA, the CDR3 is TGTGCCAGCGGCGCCGGGGGGACGCTAACAGATACGCAGTATTTT.

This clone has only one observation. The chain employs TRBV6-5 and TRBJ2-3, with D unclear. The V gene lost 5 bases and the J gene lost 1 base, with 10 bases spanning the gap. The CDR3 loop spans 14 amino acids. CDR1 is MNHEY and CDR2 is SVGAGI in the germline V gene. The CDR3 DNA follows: TGTGCCAGCAGTGTGGTTTTGGGCACAGATACGCAGTATTTT. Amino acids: CASSVVLGTDTQYF.

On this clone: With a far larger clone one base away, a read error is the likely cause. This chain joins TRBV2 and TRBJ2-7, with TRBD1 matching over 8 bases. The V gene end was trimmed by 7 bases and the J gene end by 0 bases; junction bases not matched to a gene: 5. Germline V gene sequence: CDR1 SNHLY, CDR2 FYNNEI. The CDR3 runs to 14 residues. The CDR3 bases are TGTGCCAGCAAACAGGGGGGTAGCTCCTACGAGCAGTACGTC. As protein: CASKQGGSSYEQYV.

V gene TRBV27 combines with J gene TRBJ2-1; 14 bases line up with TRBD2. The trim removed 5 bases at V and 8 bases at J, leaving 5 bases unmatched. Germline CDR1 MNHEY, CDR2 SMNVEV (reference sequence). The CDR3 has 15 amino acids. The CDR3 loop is CASSQGLAGVHEQFF. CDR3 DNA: TGTGCCAGCAGTCAGGGACTAGCGGGAGTGCATGAGCAGTTCTTC.

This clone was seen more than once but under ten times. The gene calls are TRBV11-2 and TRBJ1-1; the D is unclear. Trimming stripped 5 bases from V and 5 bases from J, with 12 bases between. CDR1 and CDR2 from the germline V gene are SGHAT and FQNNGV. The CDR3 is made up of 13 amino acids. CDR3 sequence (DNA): TGTGCCAGCAGCCCCCGGACGAGGACTGAAGCTTTCTTT. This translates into CASSPRTRTEAFF.

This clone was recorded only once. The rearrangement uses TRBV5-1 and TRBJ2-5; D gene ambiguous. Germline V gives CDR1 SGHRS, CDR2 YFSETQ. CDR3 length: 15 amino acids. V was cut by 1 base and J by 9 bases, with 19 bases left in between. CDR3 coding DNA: TGCGCCAGCAGCTTGTCTACAGCCTCAAGCGTGGCCCAGTACTTC. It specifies CASSLSTASSVAQYF.

The DNA for the CDR3 is TGTGCCATCAGTGAGAGGGCGGCCGGCTCCGGGGGCTACACCTTC. Amino acid sequence: CAISERAAGSGGYTF. J is TRBJ1-2 and V is TRBV10-3; no definite D call. The germline gives CDR1 ENHRY, CDR2 SYGVKD. The germline V and J ends were trimmed by 2 bases and 8 bases, with 18 bases remaining between them. This CDR3 is built from 15 residues.

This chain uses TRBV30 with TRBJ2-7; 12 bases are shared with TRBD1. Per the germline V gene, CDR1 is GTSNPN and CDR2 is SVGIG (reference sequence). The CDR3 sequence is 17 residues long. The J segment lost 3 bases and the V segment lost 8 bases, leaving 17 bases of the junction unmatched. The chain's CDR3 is CAGRRGQGAFRVYEQYF. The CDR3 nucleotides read TGTGCCGGCCGGCGGGGACAGGGGGCATTTCGCGTCTACGAGCAGTACTTC.

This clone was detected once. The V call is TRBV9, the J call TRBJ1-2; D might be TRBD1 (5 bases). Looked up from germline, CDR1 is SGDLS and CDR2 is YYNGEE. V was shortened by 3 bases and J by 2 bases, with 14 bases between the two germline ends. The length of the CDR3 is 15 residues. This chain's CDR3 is CASSAPLGENYGYTF. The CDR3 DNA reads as TGTGCCAGCAGCGCCCCCCTGGGGGAAAACTATGGCTACACCTTC.

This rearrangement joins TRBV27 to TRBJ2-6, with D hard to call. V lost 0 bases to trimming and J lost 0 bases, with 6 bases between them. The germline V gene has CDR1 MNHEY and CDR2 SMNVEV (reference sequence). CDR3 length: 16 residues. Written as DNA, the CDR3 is TGTGCCAGCAGTTTATCGTTCCGCTCTGGGGCCAACGTCCTGACTTTC. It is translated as CASSLSFRSGANVLTF.

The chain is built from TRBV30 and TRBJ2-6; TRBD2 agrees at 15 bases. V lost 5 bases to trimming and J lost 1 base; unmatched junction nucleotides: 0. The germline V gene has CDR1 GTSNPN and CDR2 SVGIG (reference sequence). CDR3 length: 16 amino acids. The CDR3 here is CAWGTSGRSGANVLTF. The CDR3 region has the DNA TGTGCCTGGGGGACTAGCGGGAGGTCTGGGGCCAACGTCCTGACTTTC.

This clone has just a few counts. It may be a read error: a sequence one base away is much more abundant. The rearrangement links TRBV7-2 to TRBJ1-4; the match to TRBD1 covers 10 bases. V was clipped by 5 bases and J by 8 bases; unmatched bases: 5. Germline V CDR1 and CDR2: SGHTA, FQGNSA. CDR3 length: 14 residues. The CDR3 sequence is CASSPGTGEEKLFF. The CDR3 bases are TGTGCCAGCAGCCCCGGGACAGGGGAGGAAAAACTGTTTTTT. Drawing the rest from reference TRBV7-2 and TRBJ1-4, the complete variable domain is GAGVSQSPSNKVTEKGKDVELRCDPISGHTALYWYRQSLGQGLEFLIYFQGNSAPDKSGLPSDRFSAERTGGSVSTLTIQRTQQEDSAVYLCASSPGTGEEKLFFGSGTQLSVL.

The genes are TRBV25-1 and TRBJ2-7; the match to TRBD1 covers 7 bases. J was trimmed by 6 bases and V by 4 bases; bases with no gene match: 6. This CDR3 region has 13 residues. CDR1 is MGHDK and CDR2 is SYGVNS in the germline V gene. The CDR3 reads CASSVDRVGEQYF. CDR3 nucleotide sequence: TGTGCCAGCAGTGTAGACAGGGTTGGCGAGCAGTACTTC.

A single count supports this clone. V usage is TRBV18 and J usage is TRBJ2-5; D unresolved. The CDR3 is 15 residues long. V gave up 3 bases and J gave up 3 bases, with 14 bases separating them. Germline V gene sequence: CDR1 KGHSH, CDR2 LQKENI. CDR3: CASSPPRNGEETQYF. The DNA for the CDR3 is TGTGCCAGCTCACCCCCCAGGAATGGAGAAGAGACCCAGTACTTC.

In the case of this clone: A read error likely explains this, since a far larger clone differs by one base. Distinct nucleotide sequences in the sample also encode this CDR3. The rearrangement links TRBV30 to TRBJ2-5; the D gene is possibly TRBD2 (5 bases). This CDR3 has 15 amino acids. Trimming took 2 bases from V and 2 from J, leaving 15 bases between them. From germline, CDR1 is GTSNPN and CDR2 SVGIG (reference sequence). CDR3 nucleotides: TGTGCCTGGAGTCCCGGACGGGGATTGCAAGAGACCCAGTACTTC. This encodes CAWSPGRGLQETQYF.

CDR3 residues: CASSLAGPSQETQYF. CDR3 DNA: TGCGCCAGCAGCTTGGCGGGACCGTCCCAAGAGACCCAGTACTTC. The chain employs TRBV5-1 and TRBJ2-5; D is possibly TRBD1 or TRBD2 (5 bases each). V was shortened by 0 bases and J by 1 base, with 10 bases between the two germline ends. Germline V gene sequence: CDR1 SGHRS, CDR2 YFSETQ. The CDR3 contains 15 residues.

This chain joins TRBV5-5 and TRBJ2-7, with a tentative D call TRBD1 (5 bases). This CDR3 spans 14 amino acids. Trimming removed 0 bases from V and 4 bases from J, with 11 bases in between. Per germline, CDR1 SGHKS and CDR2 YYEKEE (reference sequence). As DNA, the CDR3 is TGTGCCAGCAGCTTGGCCGGCAGGGCTTACGAGCAGTACTTC. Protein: CASSLAGRAYEQYF.

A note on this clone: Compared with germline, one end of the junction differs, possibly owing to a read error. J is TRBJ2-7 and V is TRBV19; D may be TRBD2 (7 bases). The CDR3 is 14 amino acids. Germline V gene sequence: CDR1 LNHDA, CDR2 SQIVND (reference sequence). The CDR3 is CVSSIRGASYEQYF. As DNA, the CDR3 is TGTGTCAGTAGTATTCGGGGGGCTTCCTACGAGCAGTACTTC.

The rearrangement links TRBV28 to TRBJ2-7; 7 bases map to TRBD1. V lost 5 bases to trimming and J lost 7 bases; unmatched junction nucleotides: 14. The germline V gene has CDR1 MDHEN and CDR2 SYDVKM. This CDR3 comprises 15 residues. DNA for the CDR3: TGTGCCAGCAGTCCCCCCCTTGAGACAGGGCAAGAGCAGTACTTC. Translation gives CASSPPLETGQEQYF.

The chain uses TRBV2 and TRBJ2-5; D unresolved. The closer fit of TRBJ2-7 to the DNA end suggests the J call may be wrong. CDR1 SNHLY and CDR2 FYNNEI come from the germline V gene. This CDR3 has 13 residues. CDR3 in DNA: TGTGCCAGCAGTCTCGACAACGTTTACGAGCAGTACTTC. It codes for CASSLDNVYEQYF.

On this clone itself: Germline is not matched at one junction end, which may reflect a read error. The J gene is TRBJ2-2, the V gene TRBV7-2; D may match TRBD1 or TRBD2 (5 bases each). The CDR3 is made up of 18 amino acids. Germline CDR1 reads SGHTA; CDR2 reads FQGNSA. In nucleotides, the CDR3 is TGTGCCAGCAGCTCCGCCCCGTCCGGGACCAGGAACACCGGGGAGCTGCTTTTT. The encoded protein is CASSSAPSGTRNTGELLF.

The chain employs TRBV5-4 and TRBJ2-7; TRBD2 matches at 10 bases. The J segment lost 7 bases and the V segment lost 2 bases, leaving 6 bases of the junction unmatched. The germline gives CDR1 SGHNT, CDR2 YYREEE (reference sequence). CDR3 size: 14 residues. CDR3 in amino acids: CASSLAGGPGEQYF. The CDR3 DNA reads TGTGCCAGCAGCTTAGCGGGAGGGCCGGGGGAGCAGTACTTC.

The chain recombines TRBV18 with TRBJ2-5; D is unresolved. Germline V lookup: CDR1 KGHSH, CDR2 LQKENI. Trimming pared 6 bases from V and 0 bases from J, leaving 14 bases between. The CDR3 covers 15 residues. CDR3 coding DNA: TGTGCCAGCTCCCAAAATACACAGAACCAAGAGACCCAGTACTTC. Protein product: CASSQNTQNQETQYF.

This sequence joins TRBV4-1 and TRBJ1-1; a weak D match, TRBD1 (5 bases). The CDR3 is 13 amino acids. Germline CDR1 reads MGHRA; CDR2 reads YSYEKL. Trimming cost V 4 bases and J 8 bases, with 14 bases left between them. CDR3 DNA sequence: TGCGCCAGCAGCCGATCGACAGAACTCGAAGCTTTCTTT. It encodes CASSRSTELEAFF.

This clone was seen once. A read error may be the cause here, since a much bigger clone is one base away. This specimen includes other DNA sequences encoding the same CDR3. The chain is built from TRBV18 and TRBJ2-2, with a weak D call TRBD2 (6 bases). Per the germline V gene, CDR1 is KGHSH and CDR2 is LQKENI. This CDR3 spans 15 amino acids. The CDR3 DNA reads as TGTGCCAGCTCACCAAGTGCGGGATACACCGGGGAGCTGTTCTTT. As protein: CASSPSAGYTGELFF.

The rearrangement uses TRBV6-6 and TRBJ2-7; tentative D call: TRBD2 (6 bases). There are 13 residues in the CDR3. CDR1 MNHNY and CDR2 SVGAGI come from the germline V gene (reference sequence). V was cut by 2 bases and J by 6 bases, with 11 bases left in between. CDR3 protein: CASSYAGRPEQYF. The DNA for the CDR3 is TGTGCCAGCAGTTACGCGGGACGGCCCGAGCAGTACTTC.